Below, one TCR beta chain is given with its context. Its target is not known. The sample comes from a study of long-term antiretroviral therapy in people with HIV. Researchers ran immunoSEQ v3.0 at survey level. Sequencing used immunoSEQ multiplex PCR; TCRdb keeps in-frame clones, though not all of them. The sample records 20,000 to 25,000 clones, 65% to 90% being singletons. Trimming took off 1 base at V and 1 base at J, with 6 bases between the two ends. The CDR3 contains 14 residues. Looked up from germline, CDR1 is WSHSY and CDR2 is SAAADI. Whole-study results and caveats: Within the repertoire, clones expanded before ART were dominant at all time points. CDR3 lengths in HIV samples spanned a narrower range than controls.

The material was unsorted PBMCs, obtained 0.1 years before starting antiretroviral therapy. V usage is TRBV10-2 and J usage is TRBJ2-3; D call uncertain. The clonotype was recovered from a man younger than 35 with HIV. In DNA form, the CDR3 reads TGCGCCAGCAGTGAGTTGGTCCGCACAGATACGCAGTATTTT. This sequence encodes CASSELVRTDTQYF.